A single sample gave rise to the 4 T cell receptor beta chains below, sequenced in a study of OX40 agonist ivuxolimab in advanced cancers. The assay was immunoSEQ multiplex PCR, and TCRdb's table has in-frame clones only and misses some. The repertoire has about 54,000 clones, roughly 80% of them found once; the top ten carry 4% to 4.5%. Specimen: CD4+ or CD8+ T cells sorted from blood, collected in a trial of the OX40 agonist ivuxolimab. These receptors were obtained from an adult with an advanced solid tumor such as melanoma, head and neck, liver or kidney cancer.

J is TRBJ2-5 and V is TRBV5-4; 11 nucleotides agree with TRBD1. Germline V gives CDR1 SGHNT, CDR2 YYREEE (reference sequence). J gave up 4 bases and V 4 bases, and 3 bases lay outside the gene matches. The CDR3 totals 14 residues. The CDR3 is CASSAGTGGETQYF. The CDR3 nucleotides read TGTGCCAGCAGCGCAGGGACAGGGGGAGAGACCCAGTACTTC.

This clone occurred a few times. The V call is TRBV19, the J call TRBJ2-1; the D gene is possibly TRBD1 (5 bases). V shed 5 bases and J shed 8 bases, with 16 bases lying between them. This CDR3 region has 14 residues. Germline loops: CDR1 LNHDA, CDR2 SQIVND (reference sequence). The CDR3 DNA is TGTGCCAGTAGTCCCCGTGGGGCCCCCTATGAGCAGTTCTTC. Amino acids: CASSPRGAPYEQFF.

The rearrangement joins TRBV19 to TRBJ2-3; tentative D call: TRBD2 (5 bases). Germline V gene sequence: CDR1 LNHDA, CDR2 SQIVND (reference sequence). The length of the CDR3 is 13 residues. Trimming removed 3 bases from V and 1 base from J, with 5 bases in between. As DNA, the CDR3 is TGTGCCAGTAGTATGGGAGGCACAGATACGCAGTATTTT. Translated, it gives CASSMGGTDTQYF.

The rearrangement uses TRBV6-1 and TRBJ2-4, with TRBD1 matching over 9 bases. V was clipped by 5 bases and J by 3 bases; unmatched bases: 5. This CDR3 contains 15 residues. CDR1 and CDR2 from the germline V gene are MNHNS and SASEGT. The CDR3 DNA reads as TGTGCCAGCAGTACAGGGGGCGTTGGCAAAAACATTCAGTACTTC. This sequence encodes CASSTGGVGKNIQYF.